The 30 T cell receptor beta chains listed next were all sequenced from one sample in a study of cytomegalovirus exposure and HLA in healthy donors. Primers for the PCR totalled 60 Vbeta and 13 Jbeta. TCRdb's copy holds only in-frame clones and misses some; the assay was immunoSEQ multiplex PCR. Counted here are under 200,000 clones, 65% to 80% occurring once; the ten biggest clones make up around 3%. Material for sequencing was PBMCs. The source of these receptors is a woman in her 40s in good health and CMV-seropositive.

The V and J genes are TRBV28 and TRBJ2-1; D is possibly TRBD2 (6 bases). Germline-derived CDR1 and CDR2 are MDHEN and SYDVKM. This CDR3 contains 15 residues. V shed 2 bases and J shed 1 base, with 9 bases lying between them. The chain's CDR3 is CASSLRAGSYNEQFF. As DNA, the CDR3 is TGTGCCAGCAGTTTAAGGGCGGGGTCCTACAATGAGCAGTTCTTC.

The gene calls are TRBV7-9 and TRBJ2-1, with D perhaps TRBD1 (6 bases). Germline-derived CDR1 and CDR2 are SEHNR and FQNEAQ (reference sequence). V was trimmed by 5 bases and J by 4 bases, leaving 12 bases between them. CDR3 size: 14 residues. CDR3 protein: CASSPRGIYNEQFF. The CDR3 DNA is TGTGCCAGCAGCCCTAGGGGGATTTACAATGAGCAGTTCTTC.

The chain carries TRBV10-3 and TRBJ2-7, with TRBD2 as a possible D gene (6 bases). This CDR3 has 13 residues. CDR1 is ENHRY, CDR2 SYGVKD, per germline. With 3 bases removed from V and 7 bases from J, the gap between germline ends came to 13 bases. CDR3: CAISDGGAGEQYF. Here the CDR3 DNA reads TGTGCCATCAGTGACGGAGGGGCGGGGGAGCAGTACTTC.

This clone was seen a few times. The genes are TRBV19 and TRBJ1-4, with 9 bases fitting TRBD1. Germline trimming cut 6 bases from V and 7 bases from J; bases unmatched to any gene: 6. Germline V lookup: CDR1 LNHDA, CDR2 SQIVND (reference sequence). The length of the CDR3 is 14 residues. The CDR3 nucleotides read TGTGCCAGTAGGATACAGGGGGCCGGTGAAAAACTGTTTTTT. This encodes CASRIQGAGEKLFF.

The chain carries TRBV2 and TRBJ1-4; TRBD1 agrees at 7 bases. This CDR3 region has 14 residues. Germline CDR1 is SNHLY and CDR2 is FYNNEI. The V gene end was trimmed by 2 bases and the J gene end by 7 bases; junction bases not matched to a gene: 4. CDR3 region: CASSERRGFEKLFF. The CDR3 DNA sequence: TGTGCCAGCAGTGAACGCAGGGGGTTTGAAAAACTGTTTTTT.

The chain links TRBV7-9 to TRBJ2-1; 10 bases match TRBD2. CDR3 length: 17 residues. CDR1 SEHNR and CDR2 FQNEAQ come from the germline V gene (reference sequence). V lost 1 base to trimming and J lost 0 bases; unmatched junction nucleotides: 3. The CDR3 region has the DNA TGTGCCAGCAGCTTAGGTAGCGGGGGGTTCTCCTACAATGAGCAGTTCTTC. It encodes CASSLGSGGFSYNEQFF.

V is TRBV2 and J is TRBJ1-2; the D gene is possibly TRBD1 (6 bases). Deletions cut 3 bases from V and 5 bases from J, with 16 bases between. From germline, CDR1 is SNHLY and CDR2 FYNNEI. The CDR3 spans 15 residues. This CDR3 reads CASSDRGAAGYGYTF. CDR3 DNA sequence: TGTGCCAGCAGTGATCGGGGGGCGGCGGGTTATGGCTACACCTTC.

The table lists this clone with a few counts. This chain joins TRBV30 and TRBJ2-7, with unresolved D. The germline V and J ends were trimmed by 0 bases and 3 bases, with 9 bases remaining between them. Germline V CDR1 and CDR2: GTSNPN, SVGIG (reference sequence). This CDR3 comprises 13 residues. The CDR3 DNA follows: TGTGCCTGGAGTGTTGACACCAACTACGAGCAGTACTTC. This gives the protein CAWSVDTNYEQYF.

The chain carries TRBV5-1 and TRBJ1-2; unclear D gene. Trimming removed 0 bases from V and 5 bases from J, with 14 bases in between. The CDR3 loop spans 15 amino acids. In germline, CDR1 is SGHRS, CDR2 YFSETQ. In DNA form, the CDR3 reads TGCGCCAGCAGCTTGGGAGCCCCTACGGGTTATGGCTACACCTTC. Protein product: CASSLGAPTGYGYTF. Supplemented by reference TRBV5-1 and TRBJ1-2, the full variable domain reads KAGVTQTPRYLIKTRGQQVTLSCSPISGHRSVSWYQQTPGQGLQFLFEYFSETQRNKGNFPGRFSGRQFSNSRSEMNVSTLELGDSALYLCASSLGAPTGYGYTFGSGTRLTVV.

The chain couples TRBV9 to TRBJ2-3, with 7 bases identical to TRBD1. Germline lookup yields CDR1 SGDLS and CDR2 YYNGEE. The CDR3 runs to 14 residues. The V and J ends lost 6 bases and 4 bases, in that order; junction bases with no gene match: 8. The CDR3 sequence is CASKRDSRSDTQYF. The CDR3 DNA follows: TGTGCCAGCAAACGGGACAGCAGATCAGATACGCAGTATTTT.

This clone was detected only once. The chain carries TRBV19 and TRBJ2-5; 9 nucleotides line up with TRBD2. Per germline, CDR1 LNHDA and CDR2 SQIVND (reference sequence). This CDR3 region has 14 residues. J gave up 2 bases and V 5 bases, and 3 bases lay outside the gene matches. The CDR3 reads CASSLAGVQETQYF. For the CDR3, the DNA is TGTGCCAGTAGTTTAGCGGGGGTACAAGAGACCCAGTACTTC.

The chain recombines TRBV12-5 with TRBJ2-7; TRBD2 aligns across 12 bases. CDR1 is LGHNT and CDR2 is FRNRAP in the germline V gene. V lost 6 bases and J lost 5; bases outside the gene matches: 5. The CDR3 extends over 14 amino acids. CDR3 sequence: CASGEGTSGHEQYF. The CDR3 DNA sequence: TGTGCTAGTGGGGAAGGGACTAGCGGGCACGAGCAGTACTTC.

The chain links TRBV9 to TRBJ2-3, with 10 nucleotides matching TRBD2. The germline V gene encodes CDR1 SGDLS and CDR2 YYNGEE. The J segment lost 6 bases and the V segment lost 0 bases, leaving 13 bases of the junction unmatched. The CDR3 consists of 18 residues. CDR3 protein: CASSVAGLAGASGDTQYF. In DNA form, the CDR3 reads TGTGCCAGCAGCGTAGCGGGTCTAGCGGGGGCCTCGGGGGATACGCAGTATTTT.

The genes are TRBV6-1 and TRBJ1-2, with 9 positions matching TRBD1. V shed 2 bases and J 6 bases; nucleotides not matched to a gene: 10. From germline, CDR1 is MNHNS and CDR2 SASEGT. The CDR3 length is 16 residues. DNA of the CDR3: TGTGCCAGCAGTGAAAAGGGGACAGGGAGAAGGAATGGCTACACCTTC. It is translated as CASSEKGTGRRNGYTF.

This chain connects TRBV28 to TRBJ1-2; TRBD1 matches at 7 bases. Germline V gives CDR1 MDHEN, CDR2 SYDVKM. The CDR3 is 16 residues long. J gave up 6 bases and V 3 bases, and 13 bases lay outside the gene matches. The CDR3 here is CASSFTGAAEENGYTF. Here the CDR3 DNA reads TGTGCCAGCAGTTTTACAGGGGCCGCCGAGGAAAATGGCTACACCTTC.

The chain recombines TRBV7-9 with TRBJ2-1; D ambiguous. The CDR3 has 12 amino acids. The germline gives CDR1 SEHNR, CDR2 FQNEAQ (reference sequence). The V end was cut by 1 base, the J end by 5 bases, with 3 bases between. CDR3 DNA sequence: TGTGCCAGCAGCTTAGTAAACAATGAGCAGTTCTTC. This codes for CASSLVNNEQFF. The complete variable domain, with remaining parts taken from reference TRBV7-9 and TRBJ2-1, reads DTGVSQNPRHKITKRGQNVTFRCDPISEHNRLYWYRQTLGQGPEFLTYFQNEAQLEKSRLLSDRFSAERPKGSFSTLEIQRTEQGDSAMYLCASSLVNNEQFFGPGTRLTVL.

The CDR3: CAISEPLGQGEETQYF. CDR3 DNA sequence: TGTGCCATCAGTGAGCCGTTGGGACAGGGCGAAGAGACCCAGTACTTC. This rearrangement joins TRBV10-3 to TRBJ2-5; 9 bases agree with TRBD1. Per the germline V gene, CDR1 is ENHRY and CDR2 is SYGVKD. Unmatched junction bases numbered 7, after V lost 2 bases and J lost 3 bases. The CDR3 contains 16 residues.

This chain uses TRBV6-6 with TRBJ1-3, with 7 bases identical to TRBD1. After removal of 5 bases from V and 0 bases from J, the junction contained 4 bases not matched to a gene. The CDR3 runs to 15 residues. Germline V gives CDR1 MNHNY, CDR2 SVGAGI (reference sequence). CDR3: CASSGQVVSGNTIYF. The CDR3 DNA is TGTGCCAGCAGTGGACAGGTCGTCTCTGGAAACACCATATATTTT.

The rearrangement joins TRBV4-1 to TRBJ1-6; 7 bases are a match to TRBD1. There are 16 residues in the CDR3. The V gene's germline CDR1 is MGHRA and CDR2 YSYEKL. J lost 7 bases, V lost 3 bases, and 9 bases had no gene match. CDR3 region: CASSHNRGERNSPLHF. In DNA form, the CDR3 reads TGCGCCAGCAGCCACAACAGGGGCGAGAGAAATTCACCCCTCCACTTT.

A single count supports this clone. This chain connects TRBV2 to TRBJ2-5, with 16 positions matching TRBD2. CDR1 and CDR2 from the germline V gene are SNHLY and FYNNEI. Trimming removed 6 bases from V and 5 bases from J; junction bases left unmatched: 6. This CDR3 has 16 residues. For the CDR3, the DNA is TGTGCCAGCAGCCCGGGACTAGCGGGGGGGTCGGAGACCCAGTACTTC. It translates to CASSPGLAGGSETQYF.

In this sample, this clone turned up once. The chain uses TRBV28 and TRBJ2-7; perhaps TRBD1 as D (6 bases). Trimming shortened V by 6 bases and J by 5 bases, and 20 bases separated the two germline ends. This CDR3 contains 15 residues. Germline-derived CDR1 and CDR2 are MDHEN and SYDVKM. In DNA form, the CDR3 reads TGTGCCAGCAGCCCTGGGGGACACAGTGTCCACGAGCAGTACTTC. Its translation is CASSPGGHSVHEQYF.

The chain uses TRBV18 and TRBJ2-5; D gene uncertain. V was shortened by 3 bases and J by 5 bases, with 16 bases between the two germline ends. Per the germline V gene, CDR1 is KGHSH and CDR2 is LQKENI. The CDR3 length is 15 residues. The CDR3 DNA reads as TGTGCCAGCTCACCCACTTTTGAGTACCGGGAGACCCAGTACTTC. This codes for CASSPTFEYRETQYF.

CDR3 in amino acids: CSVGRLMGGTEAFF. The CDR3 bases are TGCAGCGTTGGTCGATTAATGGGCGGGACTGAAGCTTTCTTT. The chain joins TRBV29-1 to TRBJ1-1; the D is unclear. This CDR3 is built from 14 residues. With 4 bases removed from V and 5 bases from J, the gap between germline ends came to 17 bases. Germline V gives CDR1 SQVTM, CDR2 ANQGSEA.

This clone appeared a single time. This sequence joins TRBV28 and TRBJ2-7; 11 bases agree with TRBD1. The CDR3 covers 14 residues. The germline V gene has CDR1 MDHEN and CDR2 SYDVKM. Germline trimming cut 4 bases from V and 5 bases from J; bases unmatched to any gene: 4. The CDR3 DNA is TGTGCCAGCAGTTCGGGACAGGGGGGCCACGAGCAGTACTTC. Its translation: CASSSGQGGHEQYF.

There are a few counts of this clone. J is TRBJ1-2 and V is TRBV5-1, with a possible D match to TRBD1 (6 bases). This CDR3 comprises 15 residues. V gave up 5 bases and J gave up 7 bases, with 21 bases separating them. The V gene's germline CDR1 is SGHRS and CDR2 YFSETQ. CDR3 amino acids: CASSATLAGEGGYTF. Written as DNA, the CDR3 is TGCGCCAGCAGTGCAACCCTAGCAGGGGAAGGTGGCTACACCTTC.

This chain links TRBV11-3 with TRBJ2-5, with D unresolved. The germline gives CDR1 SGHNT, CDR2 YENEEA. This CDR3 is built from 16 residues. Trimming took 2 bases from V and 5 from J, leaving 18 bases between them. The CDR3 DNA is TGTGCCAGCAGCTTACAATTCAACCCGACTGGGGAGACCCAGTACTTC. This gives the protein CASSLQFNPTGETQYF.

This chain uses TRBV30 with TRBJ2-7; 11 bases are shared with TRBD1. The junction had 12 bases not matched to a gene; V was cut back by 8 bases and J by 6 bases. The germline CDR1 and CDR2 sequences are GTSNPN and SVGIG (reference sequence). The CDR3 is 14 residues long. The CDR3 loop is CARSVHGTGGEQYF. The CDR3, as DNA: TGTGCCCGTTCGGTTCACGGGACAGGGGGCGAGCAGTACTTC.

The chain employs TRBV7-8 and TRBJ2-5; D is possibly TRBD1 (6 bases). V lost 4 bases, J lost 1 base, and 13 bases lay in between. Germline CDR1 and CDR2: SGHVS and FQNEAQ. The CDR3 is 15 amino acids. The CDR3, as DNA: TGTGCCAGCAGCTCTAATACGGACAGCCAAGAGACCCAGTACTTC. It is translated as CASSSNTDSQETQYF.

V usage is TRBV28 and J usage is TRBJ2-1; 8 nucleotides line up with TRBD1. The CDR3 consists of 14 residues. In germline, CDR1 is MDHEN, CDR2 SYDVKM. J was trimmed by 3 bases and V by 8 bases; bases with no gene match: 6. CDR3 region: CASLGQGLYNEQFF. CDR3 in DNA: TGTGCCAGCCTAGGACAGGGTCTCTACAATGAGCAGTTCTTC.

The rearrangement uses TRBV19 and TRBJ1-2; 9 bases fit TRBD1. The CDR3 loop spans 15 amino acids. Germline V lookup: CDR1 LNHDA, CDR2 SQIVND (reference sequence). Losses at the gene ends were 9 bases for V and 3 bases for J; bases not matched to a gene: 11. This CDR3 reads CASVQYRGPDYGYTF. The CDR3, as DNA: TGTGCCAGCGTACAATACAGGGGGCCTGACTATGGCTACACCTTC.